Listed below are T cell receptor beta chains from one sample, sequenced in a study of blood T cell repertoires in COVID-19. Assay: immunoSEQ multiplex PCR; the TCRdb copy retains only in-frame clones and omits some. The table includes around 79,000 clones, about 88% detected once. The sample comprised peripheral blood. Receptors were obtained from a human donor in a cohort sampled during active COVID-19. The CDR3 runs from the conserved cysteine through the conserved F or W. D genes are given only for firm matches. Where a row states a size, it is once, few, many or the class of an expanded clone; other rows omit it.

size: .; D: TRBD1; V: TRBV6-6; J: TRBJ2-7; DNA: TGTGCCAGCAGTGGGACAGGGCGCGACGAGCAGTACTTC; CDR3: CASSGTGRDEQYF
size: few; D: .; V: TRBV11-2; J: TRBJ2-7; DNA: TGTGCCAGCAGCTTATTCGGACAGACCTACGAGCAGTACTTC; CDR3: CASSLFGQTYEQYF
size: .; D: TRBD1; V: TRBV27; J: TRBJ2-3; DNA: TGTGCCAGCAGCCAGGGGGCTGGTGGCGCAGATACGCAGTATTTT; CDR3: CASSQGAGGADTQYF
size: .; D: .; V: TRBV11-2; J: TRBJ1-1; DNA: TGTGCCAGCAGTCATAACTCTGGGAACACTGAAGCTTTCTTT; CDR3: CASSHNSGNTEAFF
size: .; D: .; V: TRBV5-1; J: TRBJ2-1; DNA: TGCGCCAGCAGCTTACCGCCAAGACAGGACTACAATGAGCAGTTCTTC; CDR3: CASSLPPRQDYNEQFF
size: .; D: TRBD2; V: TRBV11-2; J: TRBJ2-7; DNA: TGTGCCAGCAGCTTTCGGGGGGTAGCGGGAGGGCCCCCCTACGAGCAGTACTTC; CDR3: CASSFRGVAGGPPYEQYF
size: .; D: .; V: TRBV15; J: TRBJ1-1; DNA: TGTGCCACCAGCAGAGAGCCGGGACAGAACACTGAAGCTTTCTTT; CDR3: CATSREPGQNTEAFF
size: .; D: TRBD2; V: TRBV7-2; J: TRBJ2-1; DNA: TGTGCCAGCAGCTTTATCCTAGCGGGAGCATATGAGCAGTTCTTC; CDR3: CASSFILAGAYEQFF
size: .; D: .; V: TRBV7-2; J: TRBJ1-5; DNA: TGTGCCAGCAGCTTTATTGGGGCTCAGCCCCAGCATTTT; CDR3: CASSFIGAQPQHF
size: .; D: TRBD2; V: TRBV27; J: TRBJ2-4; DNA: TGTGCCAGCAGTCCTATCGGGACTAGCGGGGTAGCCAAAAACATTCAGTGCTTC; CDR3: CASSPIGTSGVAKNIQCF
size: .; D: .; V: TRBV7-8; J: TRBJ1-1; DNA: TGTGCCAGCAGCTTAGAGGCGGCTGGGTCCACTACCGAAGCTTTCTTT; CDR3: CASSLEAAGSTTEAFF
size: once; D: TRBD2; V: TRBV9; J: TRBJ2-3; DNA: TGTGCCAGCAGCCCCTTCAGCGGGGGGGCCGGAGATACGCAGTATTTT; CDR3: CASSPFSGGAGDTQYF
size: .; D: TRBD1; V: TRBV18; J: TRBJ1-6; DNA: TGTGCCAGCTCATTGACAGGGGATAGCTCCTATAATTCACCCCTCCACTTT; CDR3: CASSLTGDSSYNSPLHF
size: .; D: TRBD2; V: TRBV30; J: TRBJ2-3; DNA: TGTGCCTGGAGTGTACGGCGTACCTCCAGCGGGGGGGCCGGTGGCACAGATACGCAGTATTTT; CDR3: CAWSVRRTSSGGAGGTDTQYF
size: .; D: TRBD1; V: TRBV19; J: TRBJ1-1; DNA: TGTGCCAGTAGTATTGACAGGGGGAACACTGAAGCTTTCTTT; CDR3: CASSIDRGNTEAFF
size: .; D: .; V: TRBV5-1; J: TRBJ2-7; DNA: TGCGCCAGCAGCTTGGAGAGGGCCCCCTACGAGCAGTACTTC; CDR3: CASSLERAPYEQYF
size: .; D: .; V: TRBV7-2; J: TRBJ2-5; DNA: TGTGCCAGCAGCTCCCTCCGGGGGGCGCAAGAGACCCAGTACTTC; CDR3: CASSSLRGAQETQYF